The rows below give T cell receptor beta chains drawn from one sample of a study of shared clonotypes between healthy human individuals. Libraries were prepared by immunoSEQ multiplex PCR; TCRdb keeps only in-frame clonotypes and omits some of them. The sample carries about 680,000 clones, about 91% recorded once. The specimen was naive CD8+ T cells sorted from blood. Every receptor here comes from a man aged 25 to 45 in good health. The CDR3 runs from the conserved cysteine through the conserved F or W. D genes are given only for firm matches.

j_call v_call d_call cdr3_aa
TRBJ1-5 TRBV6-5 TRBD1 CASSYRQGRQPQHF
TRBJ2-1 TRBV7-3 - CASSLGGDEQFF
TRBJ2-7 TRBV28 TRBD2 CASSLSLAGGTSYEQYF
TRBJ1-3 TRBV5-1 - CASSLWGESGNTIYF
TRBJ1-5 TRBV4-3 - CASSRGRGGNQPQHF
TRBJ1-3 TRBV29-1 - CSVASNAGNTIYF
TRBJ2-2 TRBV2 TRBD2 CASSVELAGATGTGELFF
TRBJ1-1 TRBV29-1 - CSVEVGGAEIEAFF
TRBJ1-5 TRBV5-6 - CASSSWQSRSNQPQHF
TRBJ2-1 TRBV5-5 TRBD1 CASSWGQAWSYNEQFF
TRBJ2-7 TRBV7-9 - CASSSEFSYEQYF
TRBJ2-1 TRBV4-1 TRBD2 CASSQVLAGVLEQFF
TRBJ2-7 TRBV6-1 TRBD2 CASSVLAGGNEQYF
TRBJ2-7 TRBV27 TRBD1 CASSLRGQYYEQYF
TRBJ2-1 TRBV15 - CATSTGTYEQFF
TRBJ2-3 TRBV4-1 - CASSQVRGAGDTDTQYF
TRBJ2-7 TRBV4-3 TRBD2 CASSQDRGGSTYEQYF
TRBJ2-1 TRBV28 TRBD1 CASSSAAGTDNEQFF
TRBJ2-3 TRBV29-1 - CSVDTGGADTQYF
TRBJ2-3 TRBV7-6 - CASSLGVARSTDTQYF
TRBJ2-2 TRBV10-3 - CAISESGEAGELFF
TRBJ2-1 TRBV7-3 TRBD2 CASSESGSAGYNEQFF
TRBJ1-1 TRBV5-4 - CASSSTSVAEAFF
TRBJ2-2 TRBV27 TRBD2 CASRAGGTGELFF
TRBJ2-1 TRBV6-5 TRBD2 CASSYSSGVYNEQFF
TRBJ2-1 TRBV4-3 - CASSPGTAATSYNEQFF
TRBJ2-7 TRBV7-2 TRBD1 CAGSWMGQSSYEQYF
TRBJ2-2 TRBV7-9 - CATLPPGTENTGELFF
TRBJ2-2 TRBV7-2 TRBD2 CASSPRLAVNTGELFF
TRBJ1-1 TRBV28 - CASGPLESTEAFF
TRBJ1-1 TRBV2 - CATSGGAAEAFF
TRBJ1-5 TRBV15 - CATSRDGDQPQHF
TRBJ2-3 TRBV11-2 - CASSLSPQGSIDTQYF